A single sample is the source of the 9 T cell receptor beta chains below, sequenced in a study of blood T cells in healthy people across ages. A second about 6 to 12 cycle PCR used barcoded and J-beta primers. TCRdb ran MiXCR on the 5' RACE reads and lists one entry per CDR3 protein. The table includes about 640,000 distinct CDR3 sequences, about 30% detected once. Sequenced input: blood. The receptors stem from a woman aged 80 or over in good health.

This clonotype was counted ten times or more. The chain is built from TRBV4-2 and TRBJ1-6; D uncertain. The V gene's germline CDR1 is LGHNA and CDR2 YNFKEQ. The V and J ends lost 0 bases and 8 bases respectively, with 11 bases between them. The CDR3 contains 15 residues. CDR3 DNA: TGTGCCAGCAGCCAAGAAGCCCTAGCGTATTCACCCCTCCACTTT. Translated, it gives CASSQEALAYSPLHF.

This clonotype was seen at least ten times. This chain uses TRBV20-1 with TRBJ2-1; TRBD2 might be the D (5 bases). This CDR3 region has 14 residues. Per the germline V gene, CDR1 is DFQATT and CDR2 is SNEGSKA (reference sequence). V was pared by 7 bases and J by 15 bases, with 28 bases between. CDR3 in amino acids: CSVSSMDSESWRFF. The CDR3 nucleotides read TGCAGTGTCAGTTCCATGGACTCCGAAAGTTGGCGGTTCTTC.

With respect to this clonotype: A read error may be the cause here, since a much bigger clone is one base away. V gene TRBV20-1 combines with J gene TRBJ1-4, with a weak D call TRBD1 (6 bases). The ends were cut back, 6 bases at V and 6 bases at J, with 11 bases in the middle. The V gene's germline CDR1 is DFQATT and CDR2 SNEGSKA (reference sequence). The CDR3 is 12 residues long. CDR3 in amino acids: CSARGADEKLFF. The CDR3 DNA follows: TGCAGTGCGAGGGGGGCTGATGAAAAACTGTTTTTT.

To note about this clonotype: A clone one base away is much larger, so this may be a read error. This CDR3 reads CASSYGAGAGKRGNEQYF. CDR3 nucleotide sequence: TGTGCCAGCAGTTACGGGGCGGGGGCCGGTAAGAGGGGCAATGAGCAGTACTTC. The chain links TRBV6-5 to TRBJ2-7, with a weak D call TRBD2 (7 bases). Between the trimmed V and J ends, which lost 2 bases and 7 bases, there was a span of 27 bases. The CDR3 totals 18 residues. Germline lookup yields CDR1 MNHEY and CDR2 SVGAGI.

This clonotype was observed at least ten times. The chain is built from TRBV20-1 and TRBJ2-7; 8 nucleotides agree with TRBD2. Germline values: CDR1 DFQATT, CDR2 SNEGSKA (reference sequence). This CDR3 spans 12 amino acids. V lost 6 bases, J lost 4 bases, and 5 bases stayed unmatched. The DNA of the CDR3 is TGCAGTGCGGTGGGACTAGAATACGAGCAGTACTTC. It is translated as CSAVGLEYEQYF.

This clonotype was counted ten times or more. This chain uses TRBV5-1 with TRBJ2-2; the D gene is possibly TRBD1 (5 bases). The ends were cut back, 4 bases at V and 1 base at J, with 11 bases in the middle. This CDR3 has 15 residues. Germline CDR1 SGHRS, CDR2 YFSETQ. CDR3 sequence: CASSQSTGNTGELFF. The CDR3 DNA is TGCGCCAGCAGCCAGTCTACAGGGAACACCGGGGAGCTGTTTTTT. Based on the CDR3 plus reference TRBV5-1 and TRBJ2-2, the full variable domain is KAGVTQTPRYLIKTRGQQVTLSCSPISGHRSVSWYQQTPGQGLQFLFEYFSETQRNKGNFPGRFSGRQFSNSRSEMNVSTLELGDSALYLCASSQSTGNTGELFFGEGSRLTVL.

In its sample, this clonotype was seen a few times. This chain links TRBV19 with TRBJ2-6; weak D call: TRBD1 (5 bases). Germline loops: CDR1 LNHDA, CDR2 SQIVND (reference sequence). The CDR3 sequence is 16 residues long. V was cut by 4 bases and J by 0 bases, with 10 bases left in between. The CDR3 nucleotides are TGTGCCAGTAGTAGGGGCGAAGGCTCTGGGGCCAACGTCCTGACTTTC. Amino acids: CASSRGEGSGANVLTF.

The chain uses TRBV5-1 and TRBJ1-1; possibly TRBD1 for D (5 bases). V gave up 4 bases and J gave up 6 bases, with 13 bases separating them. The CDR3 totals 13 residues. Germline-derived CDR1 and CDR2 are SGHRS and YFSETQ. CDR3 nucleotide sequence: TGCGCCAGCAGCACCACAGGTCTTCCTGAAGCTTTCTTT. Amino acid sequence: CASSTTGLPEAFF. Full variable domain (outside the CDR3, taken from reference TRBV5-1 and TRBJ1-1): KAGVTQTPRYLIKTRGQQVTLSCSPISGHRSVSWYQQTPGQGLQFLFEYFSETQRNKGNFPGRFSGRQFSNSRSEMNVSTLELGDSALYLCASSTTGLPEAFFGQGTRLTVV.

In the case of this clonotype: This may come from a read error, since a much larger clone is one base off. This rearrangement joins TRBV9 to TRBJ2-1; TRBD1 matches at 8 bases. CDR1 is SGDLS, CDR2 YYNGEE, per germline. This CDR3 is 14 amino acids long. CDR3 bases: TGTGCCGGCAGCACCCGTCAGGGGGCGGATGAGCAGTTCTTC. Translation: CAGSTRQGADEQFF.